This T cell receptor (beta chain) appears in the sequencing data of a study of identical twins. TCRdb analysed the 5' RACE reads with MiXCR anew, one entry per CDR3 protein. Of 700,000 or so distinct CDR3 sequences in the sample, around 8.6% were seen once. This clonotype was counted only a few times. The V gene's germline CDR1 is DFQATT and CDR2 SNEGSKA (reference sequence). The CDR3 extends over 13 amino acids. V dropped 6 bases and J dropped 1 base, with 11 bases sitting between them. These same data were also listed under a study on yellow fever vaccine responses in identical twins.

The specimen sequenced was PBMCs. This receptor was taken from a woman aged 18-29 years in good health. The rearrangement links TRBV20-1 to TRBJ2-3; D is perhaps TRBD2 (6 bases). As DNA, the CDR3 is TGCAGTGCCCCCGGGGAGGGCACAGATACGCAGTATTTT. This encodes CSAPGEGTDTQYF.